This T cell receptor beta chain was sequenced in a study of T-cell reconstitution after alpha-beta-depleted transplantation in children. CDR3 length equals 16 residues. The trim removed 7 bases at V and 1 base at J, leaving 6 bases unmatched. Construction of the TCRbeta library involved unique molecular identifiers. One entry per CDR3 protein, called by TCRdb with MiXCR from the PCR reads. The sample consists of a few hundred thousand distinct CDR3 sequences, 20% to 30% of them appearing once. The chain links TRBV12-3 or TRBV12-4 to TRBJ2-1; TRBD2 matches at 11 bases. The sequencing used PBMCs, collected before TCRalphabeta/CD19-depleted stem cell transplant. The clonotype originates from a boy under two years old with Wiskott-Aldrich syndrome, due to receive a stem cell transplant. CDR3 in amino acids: CASTRLAGPSYNEQFF. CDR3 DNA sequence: TGTGCCAGCACCAGACTAGCGGGACCTTCCTACAATGAGCAGTTCTTC.